This entry lists 23 T cell receptor beta chains sequenced from one sample in a study of shared clonotypes between healthy human individuals (dated by TCRdb to the early 2020s). Libraries were made using the immunoSEQ multiplex PCR assay. Sourced from immuneACCESS, this table was stored by TCRdb with only in-frame sequences that have V and J called. A share of the clones is absent; for the studies checked, an unresolved V gene accounts for under half, and the remainder has no known explanation. The sample table contains hundreds of thousands of clones; only one count was recorded for approximately 79% of them. The biggest ten clones account for approximately 1.7% of the sample. Sequencing input: memory CD4+ T cells sorted from blood. The meaning of the sample's cell subset or site label: CD45RA-negative fraction. These receptors were collected from a woman under 40 in good health.

This clone showed up just a few times. The rearrangement uses TRBV6-5 and TRBJ2-2; unclear D gene. V was cut by 0 bases and J by 0 bases, with 8 bases left in between. Germline assignment: CDR1 MNHEY and CDR2 SVGAGI. This CDR3 spans 16 amino acids. The CDR3 nucleotides are TGTGCCAGCAGTTACTCGTACGGGTCGAACACCGGGGAGCTGTTTTTT. Residues: CASSYSYGSNTGELFF.

A word on this clone: At the DNA level, this CDR3 is encoded by other sequences in the same sample as well. This sequence joins TRBV28 and TRBJ2-7; perhaps TRBD1 as D (6 bases). V was pared by 5 bases and J by 4 bases, with 9 bases between. Per germline, CDR1 MDHEN and CDR2 SYDVKM. The CDR3 is 12 residues long. The CDR3 loop reads CASSGGQYEQYF. CDR3 bases: TGTGCCAGCAGTGGAGGACAGTACGAGCAGTACTTC.

The table lists this clone with a few counts. This chain uses TRBV15 with TRBJ1-5; TRBD1 aligns across 10 bases. The germline V gene encodes CDR1 LNHNV and CDR2 YYDKDF (reference sequence). This CDR3 has 15 residues. Trimming removed 3 bases from V and 6 bases from J; junction bases left unmatched: 5. CDR3 sequence: CATSSGDRGRQPQHF. In DNA, the CDR3 is TGTGCCACCAGCAGTGGGGACAGGGGACGTCAGCCCCAGCATTTT.

The gene calls are TRBV9 and TRBJ1-1; D is uncertain. The CDR3 is made up of 16 amino acids. Per the germline V gene, CDR1 is SGDLS and CDR2 is YYNGEE. V was cut by 3 bases and J by 1 base, with 16 bases left in between. The chain's CDR3 is CASSATPLARNTEAFF. As DNA, the CDR3 is TGTGCCAGCAGCGCCACTCCCTTAGCGCGGAACACTGAAGCTTTCTTT.

V gene TRBV16 combines with J gene TRBJ1-4; D not resolved. CDR3 length: 12 amino acids. Per germline, CDR1 KGHSY and CDR2 FQNENV. The ends were cut back, 3 bases at V and 8 bases at J, with 7 bases in the middle. The CDR3 loop is CASSQEVEKLFF. DNA for the CDR3: TGTGCCAGCAGCCAGGAGGTGGAAAAACTGTTTTTT.

Note on this clone: Germline is not matched at one junction end, which may reflect a read error. The chain uses TRBV2 and TRBJ2-5, with D unresolved. Looked up from germline, CDR1 is SNHLY and CDR2 is FYNNEI. CDR3 length: 12 amino acids. CDR3 amino acids: CASSEPDGWRHF. The DNA for the CDR3 is TGTGCCAGCAGTGAACCCGACGGCTGGCGGCACTTC.

The genes are TRBV14 and TRBJ2-7; either TRBD1 or TRBD2 may fit D (5 bases each). Trimming left V 3 bases short and J 2 bases short, with 11 bases between. In germline, CDR1 is SGHDN, CDR2 FVKESK. This CDR3 region has 14 residues. CDR3 nucleotide sequence: TGTGCCAGCAGCCAGAGCGGACACGCCTACGAGCAGTACTTC. As protein: CASSQSGHAYEQYF. The full variable domain, with the rest looked up from reference TRBV14 and TRBJ2-7, is EAGVTQFPSHSVIEKGQTVTLRCDPISGHDNLYWYRRVMGKEIKFLLHFVKESKQDESGMPNNRFLAERTGGTYSTLKVQPAELEDSGVYFCASSQSGHAYEQYFGPGTRLTVT.

This clone showed up just a few times. The V and J genes are TRBV14 and TRBJ1-5, with D maybe TRBD1 (6 bases). This CDR3 has 14 residues. The germline V and J ends were trimmed by 4 bases and 7 bases, with 14 bases remaining between them. Per germline, CDR1 SGHDN and CDR2 FVKESK. The CDR3 DNA follows: TGTGCCAGCAGCCCAACAGGGAGCGGGCAGCCCCAGCATTTT. The encoded protein is CASSPTGSGQPQHF.

About this clone: Other DNA sequences within the sample encode an identical CDR3. CDR3 residues: CASSRDYNEQFF. The CDR3 DNA is TGTGCCAGCAGCCGGGACTACAATGAGCAGTTCTTC. The chain is built from TRBV2 and TRBJ2-1, with D possibly TRBD2 on 5 matching bases. V was shortened by 6 bases and J by 3 bases, with 6 bases between the two germline ends. The V gene's germline CDR1 is SNHLY and CDR2 FYNNEI. CDR3 length: 12 residues.

The rearrangement uses TRBV19 and TRBJ1-4; perhaps TRBD1 as D (6 bases). Germline V gene sequence: CDR1 LNHDA, CDR2 SQIVND (reference sequence). The CDR3 length is 14 residues. With 4 bases removed from V and 8 bases from J, the gap between germline ends came to 14 bases. The CDR3 is CASSTGVPNEKLFF. The CDR3 nucleotides read TGTGCCAGTAGTACAGGGGTTCCGAACGAAAAACTGTTTTTT.

Concerning this clone: This CDR3 is also generated by other DNA sequences in the sample. V gene TRBV28 combines with J gene TRBJ2-1; D unclear. Germline V gene sequence: CDR1 MDHEN, CDR2 SYDVKM. Between the trimmed V and J ends, which lost 7 bases and 3 bases, there was a span of 7 bases. The CDR3 is 12 amino acids. Here the CDR3 DNA reads TGTGCCAGCACCCCCGGCTACAATGAGCAGTTCTTC. Residues: CASTPGYNEQFF.

The chain combines TRBV12-1 with TRBJ1-4; TRBD1 was called by the table and not checked on the DNA. TRBV12-1 is reported as a pseudogene. The CDR3 is made up of 15 amino acids. CDR3 DNA: TGTGCCAGCAGCCCCCGGACAGGAATTAATGAAAAACTGTTTTTT. Translating gives CASSPRTGINEKLFF.

This chain uses TRBV5-1 with TRBJ1-1; no definite D call. CDR1 is SGHRS, CDR2 YFSETQ, per germline. Trimming pared 0 bases from V and 6 bases from J, leaving 9 bases between. The CDR3 is 13 amino acids. CDR3 bases: TGCGCCAGCAGCTTGGTGGGTGACGCTGAAGCTTTCTTT. Translated: CASSLVGDAEAFF.

V usage is TRBV6-6 and J usage is TRBJ2-5; TRBD2 agrees at 13 bases. With 5 bases clipped from V and 5 bases from J, the junction kept 8 bases outside the gene matches. CDR1 MNHNY and CDR2 SVGAGI come from the germline V gene (reference sequence). The CDR3 runs 16 residues. CDR3 in amino acids: CASSQPGLAGAETQYF. CDR3 in DNA: TGTGCCAGCAGTCAACCTGGACTAGCGGGAGCTGAGACCCAGTACTTC.

This clone has only a few counts. The gene calls are TRBV5-6 and TRBJ2-7, with 7 positions matching TRBD1. J lost 5 bases, V lost 4 bases, and 6 bases had no gene match. This CDR3 is 13 amino acids long. Germline lookup yields CDR1 SGHDT and CDR2 YYEEEE. Written as DNA, the CDR3 is TGTGCCAGCAGCGCGACAGGGAAGAACGAGCAGTACTTC. Its protein product is CASSATGKNEQYF.

This clone came up a few times. For the CDR3, the DNA is TGTGCCAGCAGGGCCCTGGGCAGTAGCACAGATACGCAGTATTTT. This translates into CASRALGSSTDTQYF. The chain has TRBV6-5 and TRBJ2-3, with D unclear. V was clipped by 6 bases and J by 0 bases, with 13 bases between them. The CDR3 is made up of 15 amino acids. Germline V gene lookup returns CDR1 MNHEY and CDR2 SVGAGI.

This chain links TRBV2 with TRBJ2-1, with TRBD2 matching over 7 bases. CDR1 is SNHLY, CDR2 FYNNEI, per germline. This CDR3 comprises 15 residues. Trimming at V came to 8 bases and at J to 8 bases, leaving 15 bases not matched to a gene. The CDR3 DNA is TGTGCCAGCGAAACCTTCCATCTAGCGGCCTATGAGCAGTTCTTC. Amino acid sequence: CASETFHLAAYEQFF.

The chain uses TRBV29-1 and TRBJ2-7, with 7 positions matching TRBD1. There are 13 residues in the CDR3. Germline V gives CDR1 SQVTM, CDR2 ANQGSEA. Trimming at V came to 7 bases and at J to 6 bases, leaving 12 bases not matched to a gene. The DNA for the CDR3 is TGCAGCGCCAAGGGACAGTTCGATAGCGAGCAGTACTTC. It specifies CSAKGQFDSEQYF.

The chain recombines TRBV7-8 with TRBJ2-7; the match to TRBD2 covers 9 bases. The germline gives CDR1 SGHVS, CDR2 FQNEAQ. V lost 5 bases to trimming and J lost 3 bases; unmatched junction nucleotides: 5. The CDR3 has 14 amino acids. CDR3 residues: CASSQKTSGYEQYF. DNA for the CDR3: TGTGCCAGCAGCCAGAAGACTAGCGGCTACGAGCAGTACTTC.

The gene calls are TRBV11-2 and TRBJ2-7; 7 bases match TRBD2. This CDR3 region has 15 residues. Germline V gene lookup returns CDR1 SGHAT and CDR2 FQNNGV. V lost 1 base, J lost 0 bases, and 3 bases stayed unmatched. CDR3 protein: CASSLASGSSYEQYF. CDR3 nucleotides: TGTGCCAGCAGCTTAGCTAGCGGAAGCTCCTACGAGCAGTACTTC.

The chain has TRBV30 and TRBJ1-6; D gene unclear. Germline values: CDR1 GTSNPN, CDR2 SVGIG (reference sequence). This CDR3 has 12 residues. The V gene lost 2 bases and the J gene lost 7 bases, with 6 bases spanning the gap. CDR3 in amino acids: CAWSMRNSPLHF. The DNA of the CDR3 is TGTGCCTGGAGTATGCGGAATTCACCCCTCCACTTT.

This clone was seen only once. The CDR3 DNA reads as TGTGCCAGCAGCCGGGGACGAAGCGAGCAGTTCTTC. Its translation is CASSRGRSEQFF. The chain combines TRBV7-9 with TRBJ2-1, with D perhaps matching TRBD1 or TRBD2 (5 bases each). CDR1 and CDR2 from the germline V gene are SEHNR and FQNEAQ (reference sequence). The CDR3 covers 12 residues. Trimming shortened V by 5 bases and J by 10 bases, and 12 bases separated the two germline ends.

The chain has TRBV7-9 and TRBJ2-2; TRBD2 matches at 11 bases. J was trimmed by 2 bases and V by 4 bases; bases with no gene match: 12. The germline gives CDR1 SEHNR, CDR2 FQNEAQ (reference sequence). The CDR3 length is 19 residues. The CDR3 here is CASSSQPGTSGINTGELFF. The DNA of the CDR3 is TGTGCCAGCAGCTCTCAACCCGGGACTAGCGGCATTAACACCGGGGAGCTGTTTTTT.